This TCR beta chain came from a study of PD-1 blockade in classical Hodgkin lymphoma. The time point: cycle 4 day 1 (C4D1), after 5 to 7 weeks of nivolumab. All trial patients relapsed after autologous stem cell transplantation. It was by magnetic negative selection that CD4+ T cells were purified from thawed PBMCs. Patients showed best responses of complete response, partial response or progressive disease. Profiling relied on immunoSEQ multiplex PCR, and the TCRdb table lists in-frame clones only, not all of them. The sample lists 25,000 to 30,000 clones, 70% to 85% occurring once. V lost 5 bases, J lost 3 bases, and 13 bases lay in between. Per the germline V gene, CDR1 is SGHAT and CDR2 is FQNNGV. The CDR3 has 14 amino acids.

The gene calls are TRBV11-2 and TRBJ2-5; D is perhaps TRBD1 or TRBD2 (6 bases each). Sequenced here: CD4+ T cells from blood, sampled before the fourth cycle of nivolumab. This receptor was taken from a human donor with classical Hodgkin lymphoma. The CDR3 protein is CASSPRGAKETQYF. CDR3 in DNA: TGTGCCAGCAGCCCAAGGGGGGCTAAAGAGACCCAGTACTTC. Combining the CDR3 with reference TRBV11-2 and TRBJ2-5 gives the whole variable domain EAGVAQSPRYKIIEKRQSVAFWCNPISGHATLYWYQQILGQGPKLLIQFQNNGVVDDSQLPKDRFSAERLKGVDSTLKIQPAKLEDSAVYLCASSPRGAKETQYFGPGTRLLVL.